Included here is one T cell receptor (beta chain) sequence, with context. Its antigen specificity is not known. Per-base quality was not reported, and no clone a single base away is much larger than it. The CDR3 regions of human TCRbeta chains were analyzed by immunosequencing. Per the authors' processing: TCRs in the repertoires were matched against a reference library of SARS-CoV-2-specific TCRs that had been generated with the MIRA antigen-specificity platform. Breadth meant the fraction of unique TCRs that were SARS-CoV-2-associated, whereas depth meant the fraction of total T cells that were SARS-CoV-2-associated. Using the MIRA data, every spike-specific TCR was mapped to the spike region that the TCR reacted to and assigned to either a CD4 or a CD8 class. Log10-transformed breadth and depth values were compared by one-way ANOVA with Sidak's multiple comparisons tests. TCRdb holds this immuneACCESS table with in-frame rearrangements only. Some clones are missing; in checked studies, unresolved V genes explain under half, and the rest has no known cause. V, J and clone size were drawn from that table, and D and trimming were deduced from the DNA. The sample data list 90,000 or so clones, and roughly 88% of these were observed just once. The ten most abundant clones make up roughly a fifth of the sample.

Including the terminal cysteine and phenylalanine, the CDR3 comprises 15 residues. CDR3 DNA is the only sequence kept; it has 45 bases, read in frame from the first base. The germline V gene gives CDR1 as SGHTA and CDR2 as FQGNSA. The V and J ends are trimmed by 5 bases and 1 base, leaving 12 bases between them. The data belong to a study of T cell responses to AZD1222 COVID-19 vaccine listed by TCRdb under 2021. About the full investigation: Because spike-specific TCR depth and breadth did not differ between the two schedules, AZD1222 recipients who got a second dose at roughly 4 weeks were pooled with those who got a second dose at roughly 12 weeks. A total of under 250 trial participants underwent TCR sequencing, of whom approximately 200 had received two doses of AZD1222 and about 26 had received two doses of the MenACWY control vaccine. Trial participants were enrolled by age into subgroups of 18-55, 56-69 and 70-plus years, and roughly 150, 30 and 60 TCR-sequenced participants, respectively, were included in these subgroups.

Summary of the overall study and its limitations: In the small 56-69-year group, the increase in depth fell short of significance, most likely because of low power. Vaccine-associated CD4 TCRs spanned the whole spike protein, with dominant responses in regions 160-218 and 743-854. Because no day 14 peak-response samples were available, repertoires were characterized only after the peak T cell response. Conclusions about previously exposed vaccinees were limited because only six AZD1222 recipients were SARS-CoV-2 seropositive at baseline. Most participants were white British and females outnumbered males, and the authors suggested that clonal diversity may have been underestimated. After two AZD1222 doses, both the breadth and the depth of spike-specific TCRs were significantly higher than at day 0 and than in MenACWY recipients. Reportedly, close to half of the unique spike-specific TCRs recognized epitopes lying outside the regions that are mutated in the B.1.351 and B.1.1.7 variants.

The time point tag for this specimen amounts to: baseline before first vaccination. Vaccinee samples were obtained from the UK trials COV001 and COV002, which included a single-blind randomized controlled phase 2/3 trial of AZD1222 (ChAdOx1 nCoV-19) in healthy adults. Trial participant PBMC samples were collected at day 0 and day 28 after the second dose for TCRbeta chain sequencing. The sequence came from an adult in good health. The specimen was peripheral blood, collected on day 0 of AZD1222 vaccination. This chain is built from TRBV7-2 and TRBJ2-1, and TRBD2 may be the D gene, going by 6 matching bases. The DNA sequence is TGTGCCAGCAGCCGGTCGGAGGGTTCCTACAATGAGCAGTTCTTC. The resulting protein is CASSRSEGSYNEQFF.